Listed below are T cell receptor beta chains from one sample, sequenced in a study of T cells and Merkel cell carcinoma outcomes. The assay was immunoSEQ multiplex PCR, and TCRdb's table has in-frame clones only and misses some. This table has around 16,000 clones, roughly 80% appearing once. The sequenced material came from tumor tissue from Merkel cell carcinoma. These TCRs come from a human donor with Merkel cell carcinoma. The CDR3 runs from the conserved cysteine through the conserved F or W. Size tells how often a clone was seen (once, few, many) or the class of an expanded clone, and some rows leave it out.

NA	16	TRBV5-1	TRBJ1-3	CASSADPGGSGNTIYF
few	13	TRBV4-1	TRBJ2-7	CASSQGISVEQYF
NA	14	TRBV28	TRBJ2-6	CASSDPVGANVLTF
NA	12	TRBV30	TRBJ1-1	CAWSWGNTEAFF
NA	14	TRBV28	TRBJ2-7	CASRGGQGAREQYF
few	11	TRBV2	TRBJ1-2	CASGNTGGYTF
NA	13	TRBV5-4	TRBJ2-7	CASSPAGVNEQYF
NA	13	TRBV5-1	TRBJ2-7	CASSIGTAYEQYF
NA	14	TRBV5-1	TRBJ1-1	CASSFREPRIEAFF
NA	13	TRBV9	TRBJ2-3	CASSVDGRDTQYF
medium-sized	14	TRBV28	TRBJ1-1	CASSPSGAGTEAFF
NA	16	TRBV10-2	TRBJ1-6	CASSDSALSYNSPLHF
NA	15	TRBV9	TRBJ2-7	CASSAHRGGSYEQYF
NA	13	TRBV27	TRBJ1-2	CASSFRDRGGYTF
NA	12	TRBV6-1	TRBJ1-2	CASSEEGYGYTF
NA	13	TRBV30	TRBJ1-4	CAWSVQSREKLFF
NA	13	TRBV14	TRBJ2-5	CASSQARAGTQYF
NA	14	TRBV6-5	TRBJ1-1	CASRRGVGQTEAFF
once	14	TRBV6-5	TRBJ2-3	CASRRDYSGDTQYF
NA	14	TRBV5-1	TRBJ2-7	CASSFLDGRYEQYF
NA	14	TRBV11-1	TRBJ2-7	CASSPSGISYEQYF
NA	15	TRBV27	TRBJ1-2	CASSIRTERTYGYTF
few	15	TRBV2	TRBJ1-6	CASRDGTVNNSPLHF
NA	16	TRBV21-1	TRBJ1-1	CASSKDRGALNTEAFF
few	13	TRBV29-1	TRBJ2-1	CSATGGSYNEQFF
few	14	TRBV9	TRBJ2-7	CASSVVAGGYEQYF
few	15	TRBV5-6	TRBJ1-1	CASSPDRVLNTEAFF
NA	14	TRBV30	TRBJ2-2	CAWSGGAITGELFF
NA	13	TRBV11-2	TRBJ1-2	CASSSLSLDGYTF
NA	14	TRBV6-5	TRBJ1-1	CASSFDRVRTEAFF
NA	14	TRBV5-6	TRBJ2-5	CTSSLVGVEETQYF
few	12	TRBV7-9	TRBJ1-1	CASIDFDTEAFF
NA	12	TRBV29-1	TRBJ2-7	CSVVAAGDEQYF
NA	13	TRBV7-3	TRBJ2-7	CASSLFSSTEQYF
NA	17	TRBV7-9	TRBJ2-2	CASSLPGLEGLTGELFF
NA	15	TRBV5-1	TRBJ1-2	CASSLDRGQAGGYTF
NA	11	TRBV20-1	TRBJ2-3	CSASGGVTQYF
NA	15	TRBV15	TRBJ2-1	CATSRAGQGYNEQFF
NA	16	TRBV15	TRBJ1-2	CATSKDRTTNLYGYTF
once	15	TRBV7-3	TRBJ2-5	CASSPMQGTWETQYF
once	11	TRBV30	TRBJ2-1	CAWGASVEQFF